This record concerns one T cell receptor beta chain sequence. The repertoire was sequenced with immunoSEQ multiplex PCR; TCRdb's copy has only in-frame clones and lacks some. The profile shows 30,000 to 40,000 clones, about 90% of them singletons. This specimen comes from a study of lymphopenia after photon versus proton radiotherapy. Sequencing was performed on peripheral blood, taken from a patient treated with photon-based radiotherapy. The source of this sequence is a man between 60 and 75 years old with cholangiocarcinoma.

The CDR3 nucleotides read TGTGCCAGCAGCTTGGTTAGCGGGAGTACAGATACGCAGTATTTT. This sequence encodes CASSLVSGSTDTQYF. This rearrangement joins TRBV5-4 to TRBJ2-3; 9 nucleotides line up with TRBD2. This CDR3 spans 15 amino acids. Germline CDR1 SGHNT, CDR2 YYREEE (reference sequence). V was pared by 0 bases and J by 3 bases, with 2 bases of the junction left unmatched.